The 19 T cell receptor beta chains listed next were all sequenced from one sample in a study of blood T cells in healthy people across ages. Using a J-beta primer mix together with a sample-barcoded 5' primer, a second PCR was run for roughly 6 to 12 cycles. A single record per CDR3 protein comes from TCRdb applying MiXCR to the 5' RACE reads. Among about 730,000 distinct CDR3 sequences listed, around 40% were seen once. Input material: blood. The receptors stem from a woman in her fifties or sixties in good health.

This clonotype has just one count. The CDR3 DNA reads TGCGCCAGCAGCCAAGGACAGGGGGCCGGGGAGCTGTTTTTT. This codes for CASSQGQGAGELFF. The chain recombines TRBV4-1 with TRBJ2-2; 9 nucleotides align to TRBD1. V lost 1 base to trimming and J lost 6 bases; unmatched junction nucleotides: 0. Germline V gene data show CDR1 as MGHRA and CDR2 as YSYEKL. CDR3 length: 14 amino acids.

The CDR3 spells CASSLGTYNTDTQYF. In DNA, the CDR3 is TGTGCCAGCAGTTTAGGCACCTATAACACAGATACGCAGTATTTT. This chain links TRBV27 with TRBJ2-3, with no clear D. The germline V gene has CDR1 MNHEY and CDR2 SMNVEV (reference sequence). CDR3 length: 15 amino acids. V was pared by 2 bases and J by 2 bases, with 11 bases between.

The V call is TRBV30, the J call TRBJ1-5, with a tentative D call TRBD1 (5 bases). Germline V gene data show CDR1 as GTSNPN and CDR2 as SVGIG (reference sequence). The V end was cut by 0 bases, the J end by 2 bases, with 11 bases between. This CDR3 is 15 amino acids long. The DNA for the CDR3 is TGTGCCTGGAGTGTCGGGCAGGGCGGCAATCAGCCCCAGCATTTT. Translated, it gives CAWSVGQGGNQPQHF.

CDR3 protein: CSARPRGGGFSNQPQHF. CDR3 DNA: TGCAGTGCTAGACCGCGGGGAGGGGGATTTAGCAATCAGCCCCAGCATTTT. This chain joins TRBV20-1 and TRBJ1-5, with D maybe TRBD1 (6 bases). The germline V and J ends were trimmed by 2 bases and 0 bases, with 17 bases remaining between them. Germline CDR1 reads DFQATT; CDR2 reads SNEGSKA (reference sequence). This CDR3 comprises 17 residues.

The rearrangement uses TRBV6-6 and TRBJ1-4, with D hard to call. The CDR3 runs to 14 residues. With 6 bases removed from V and 8 bases from J, the gap between germline ends came to 16 bases. Germline V CDR1 and CDR2: MNHNY, SVGAGI (reference sequence). CDR3 sequence reads: CASSNSDTSEKLFF. The CDR3 DNA reads as TGTGCCAGCAGCAACAGCGACACTTCCGAAAAACTGTTTTTT.

The V and J genes are TRBV5-1 and TRBJ2-5; no clear D gene. The CDR3 runs to 14 residues. Trimming left V 0 bases short and J 3 bases short, with 9 bases between. Germline assignment: CDR1 SGHRS and CDR2 YFSETQ. CDR3 nucleotides: TGCGCCAGCAGCTTGGTGTACACTGAAGAGACCCAGTACTTC. Its protein product is CASSLVYTEETQYF. The full variable domain, with the rest looked up from reference TRBV5-1 and TRBJ2-5, is KAGVTQTPRYLIKTRGQQVTLSCSPISGHRSVSWYQQTPGQGLQFLFEYFSETQRNKGNFPGRFSGRQFSNSRSEMNVSTLELGDSALYLCASSLVYTEETQYFGPGTRLLVL.

Comments on this clonotype: A much bigger clone sits one base away, suggesting this may be a read error. This chain connects TRBV27 to TRBJ2-1; D might be TRBD1 (5 bases). This CDR3 has 14 amino acids. Germline-derived CDR1 and CDR2 are MNHEY and SMNVEV (reference sequence). CDR3 in DNA: TGTACCAGCAGTTCAATCGAAACAGGCTCTGAGCAGTTCTTC. Translated, it gives CTSSSIETGSEQFF.

This clonotype occurred many times. V gene TRBV10-3 combines with J gene TRBJ2-1; TRBD1 might be the D (5 bases). V lost 8 bases and J lost 4, with 21 bases in between. CDR3 size: 16 residues. The V gene's germline CDR1 is ENHRY and CDR2 SYGVKD. CDR3 nucleotides: TGTGCCATCCAAAATTCACTTGGGGCAGAGTACAATGAGCAGTTCTTC. The encoded protein is CAIQNSLGAEYNEQFF.

The chain uses TRBV28 and TRBJ2-1; no clear D. CDR3 length: 14 amino acids. The germline gives CDR1 MDHEN, CDR2 SYDVKM. V lost 6 bases and J lost 0, with 9 bases in between. CDR3 residues: CASRSVSSYNEQFF. The DNA for the CDR3 is TGTGCCAGCAGATCGGTAAGCTCCTACAATGAGCAGTTCTTC.

The chain recombines TRBV6-2 or TRBV6-3 with TRBJ2-7, with 9 bases lining up with TRBD2. There are 14 residues in the CDR3. Germline loops: CDR1 MNHEY, CDR2 SVGEGT. V was pared by 5 bases and J by 3 bases, with 5 bases of the junction left unmatched. CDR3 DNA sequence: TGTGCCAGCAGTCTAGCGGGGACCCTCTACGAGCAGTACTTC. Residues: CASSLAGTLYEQYF.

The rearrangement joins TRBV7-2 to TRBJ2-3, with TRBD1 as a possible D gene (7 bases). The CDR3 has 14 amino acids. In germline, CDR1 is SGHTA, CDR2 FQGNSA. V lost 5 bases to trimming and J lost 8 bases, with 17 bases between them. The CDR3 nucleotides read TGTGCCAGCAGCCCAGGGGGGCACGGAGGTACGCAGTATTTT. Its protein is CASSPGGHGGTQYF.

This clonotype was detected a few times. The gene calls are TRBV20-1 and TRBJ2-7; D might be TRBD2 (7 bases). Germline V gene sequence: CDR1 DFQATT, CDR2 SNEGSKA (reference sequence). V dropped 6 bases and J dropped 5 bases, with 14 bases sitting between them. CDR3 length equals 12 residues. The CDR3 region is CSAPAGADEQYF. Here the CDR3 DNA reads TGCAGTGCCCCCGCGGGGGCGGACGAGCAGTACTTC.

This clonotype was counted a few times. The genes are TRBV4-2 and TRBJ2-7; TRBD1 is a possible D gene (6 bases). Per the germline V gene, CDR1 is LGHNA and CDR2 is YNFKEQ. This CDR3 spans 15 amino acids. The V gene lost 5 bases and the J gene lost 4 bases, with 18 bases spanning the gap. The CDR3 coding sequence is TGTGCCAGCAGCACCTACAGGGCGGATAAGTACGAGCAGTACTTC. Protein: CASSTYRADKYEQYF.

About this clonotype: One end of the junction is discordant with germline, which a read error may explain. This chain joins TRBV2 and TRBJ2-1; 8 bases map to TRBD2. The CDR3 spans 13 residues. Germline values: CDR1 SNHLY, CDR2 FYNNEI. The DNA of the CDR3 is TGTGCCAGCCTGGCGGGGGGCATAAATGTGCAGTTCTTC. Protein product: CASLAGGINVQFF.

This clonotype was seen more than once but under ten times. CDR3 DNA sequence: TGCAGCGTTGGGGGCAGGGCAGAGACCCAGTACTTC. This translates into CSVGGRAETQYF. The V gene is TRBV29-1, the J gene TRBJ2-5; perhaps TRBD1 as D (5 bases). Trimming took 4 bases from V and 4 from J, leaving 10 bases between them. CDR1 is SQVTM, CDR2 ANQGSEA, per germline. This CDR3 region has 12 residues.

The sample holds a few counts of this clonotype. The V and J genes are TRBV7-9 and TRBJ1-6; D not certain. CDR1 SEHNR and CDR2 FQNEAQ come from the germline V gene (reference sequence). V gave up 4 bases and J gave up 14 bases, with 6 bases separating them. The CDR3 is made up of 10 amino acids. DNA for the CDR3: TGTGCCAGCAGCTCCACTTCCCTCCACTTT. Amino acid sequence: CASSSTSLHF.

This chain connects TRBV12-3 or TRBV12-4 to TRBJ2-1; D tentatively fits TRBD1 or TRBD2 (6 bases each). V was pared by 8 bases and J by 0 bases, with 17 bases between. This CDR3 region has 16 residues. CDR3 DNA sequence: TGTGCCAGCGGGGGGAAGGGGGAGAGCTCCTACAATGAGCAGTTCTTC. Its translation is CASGGKGESSYNEQFF.

V usage is TRBV12-3 or TRBV12-4 and J usage is TRBJ2-2; 10 nucleotides align to TRBD1. The CDR3 covers 16 residues. V gave up 5 bases and J gave up 9 bases; unmatched junction bases: 12. The CDR3 here is CASSQTGTGADRELFF. The CDR3 DNA reads TGTGCCAGCAGTCAGACCGGGACAGGGGCGGACCGGGAGCTGTTTTTT.

J is TRBJ2-3 and V is TRBV20-1; 8 nucleotides line up with TRBD2. Trimming at V came to 6 bases and at J to 3 bases, leaving 17 bases not matched to a gene. This CDR3 comprises 17 residues. Per the germline V gene, CDR1 is DFQATT and CDR2 is SNEGSKA (reference sequence). CDR3 DNA: TGCAGTGCCAAGCGGGCCGAAAAGCGGGGGTGGACAGATACGCAGTATTTT. It is translated as CSAKRAEKRGWTDTQYF.